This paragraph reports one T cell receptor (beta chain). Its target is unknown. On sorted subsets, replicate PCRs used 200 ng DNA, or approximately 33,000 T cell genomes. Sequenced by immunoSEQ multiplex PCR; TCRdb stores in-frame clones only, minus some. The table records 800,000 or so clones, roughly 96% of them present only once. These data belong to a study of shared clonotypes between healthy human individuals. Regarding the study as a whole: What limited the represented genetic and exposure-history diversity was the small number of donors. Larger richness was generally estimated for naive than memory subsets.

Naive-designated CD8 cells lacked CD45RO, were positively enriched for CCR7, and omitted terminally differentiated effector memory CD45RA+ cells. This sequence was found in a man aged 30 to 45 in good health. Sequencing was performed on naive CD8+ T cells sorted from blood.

CDR3 loop: CASSWSSGELFF. As DNA, the CDR3 is TGTGCCAGCAGCTGGTCCTCTGGGGAGCTGTTTTTT. The V call is TRBV7-9, the J call TRBJ2-2; no clear D gene. CDR1 is SEHNR and CDR2 is FQNEAQ in the germline V gene (reference sequence). With 4 bases removed from V and 8 bases from J, the gap between germline ends came to 8 bases. The CDR3 sequence is 12 residues long.